The sequence of this T cell receptor (beta chain) was determined in a study of shared clonotypes between healthy human individuals. This CDR3 has 15 residues. Trimming stripped 0 bases from V and 3 bases from J, with 11 bases between. The germline V gene encodes CDR1 MGHRA and CDR2 YSYEKL. Only in-frame clones appear in the TCRdb table, and some are missing; sequencing was by immunoSEQ multiplex PCR. The repertoire consists of under 200,000 clones, with around 93% occurring once and the leading ten covering 0.065% to 0.07%. This sequence was found in a woman younger than 45 in good health. Sequences were obtained from naive CD4+ T cells sorted from blood. The subset here: CD45RA+ positively selected. This chain links TRBV4-1 with TRBJ1-2; D is possibly TRBD1 (5 bases). The CDR3 nucleotides are TGCGCCAGCAGCCAAGATGCGGGGGTCGACTATGGCTACACCTTC. It is translated as CASSQDAGVDYGYTF.